This T cell receptor (beta chain) was found in a study of response to subunit inactivated influenza vaccine. This clonotype has just a few counts. The CDR3 sequence is 14 residues long. Germline CDR1 and CDR2: SGHVS and FQNEAQ. Trimming took off 5 bases at V and 0 bases at J, with 8 bases between the two ends. TCRdb re-analysed the RT-PCR reads in MiXCR, keeping a single row per CDR3 protein. The sample carries more than 450,000 distinct CDR3 sequences, around 10% recorded once. Another study also made use of these data, one on T cells expressing NK-cell markers. Per that paper: In generating TCR beta cDNA, 5'RACE template switching with UMIs was used.

The clonotype comes from a man aged 45 to 65 who received an inactivated influenza vaccine. The chain recombines TRBV7-8 with TRBJ2-4; D remains unclear. The input for sequencing was PBMCs from blood, taken on the day of vaccination. The CDR3 coding sequence is TGTGCCAGCAGCGACGCAGGAGCCAAAAACATTCAGTACTTC. Its protein is CASSDAGAKNIQYF.